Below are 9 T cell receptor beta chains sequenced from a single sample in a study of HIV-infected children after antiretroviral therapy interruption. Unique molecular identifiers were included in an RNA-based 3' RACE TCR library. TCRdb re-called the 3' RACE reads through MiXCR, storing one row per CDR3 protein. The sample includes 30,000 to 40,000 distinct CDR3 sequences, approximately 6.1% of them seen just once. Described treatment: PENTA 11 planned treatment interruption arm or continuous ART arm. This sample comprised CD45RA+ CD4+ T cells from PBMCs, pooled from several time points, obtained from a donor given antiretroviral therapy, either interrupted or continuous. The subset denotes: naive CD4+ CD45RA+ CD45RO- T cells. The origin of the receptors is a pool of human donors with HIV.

The CDR3 loop is CASSRLAGSTDTQYF. CDR3 bases: TGTGCCAGCAGTCGACTAGCGGGGAGCACAGATACGCAGTATTTT. This sequence joins TRBV12-3 or TRBV12-4 and TRBJ2-3, with 11 bases identical to TRBD2. The ends lost 5 bases at V and 0 bases at J; junction bases unmatched: 1. The CDR3 is 15 amino acids.

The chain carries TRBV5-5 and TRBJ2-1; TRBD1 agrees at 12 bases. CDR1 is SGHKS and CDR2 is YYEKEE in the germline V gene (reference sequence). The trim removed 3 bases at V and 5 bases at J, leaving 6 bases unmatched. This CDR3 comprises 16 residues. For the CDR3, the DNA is TGTGCCAGCAGCTACCCCGGGACAGGGGGCAACAATGAGCAGTTCTTC. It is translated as CASSYPGTGGNNEQFF.

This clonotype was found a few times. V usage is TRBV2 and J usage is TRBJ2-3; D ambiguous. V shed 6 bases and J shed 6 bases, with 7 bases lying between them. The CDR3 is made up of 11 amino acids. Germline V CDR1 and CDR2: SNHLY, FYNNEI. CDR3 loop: CASSPYDTQYF. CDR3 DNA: TGTGCCAGCAGCCCGTACGATACGCAGTATTTT.

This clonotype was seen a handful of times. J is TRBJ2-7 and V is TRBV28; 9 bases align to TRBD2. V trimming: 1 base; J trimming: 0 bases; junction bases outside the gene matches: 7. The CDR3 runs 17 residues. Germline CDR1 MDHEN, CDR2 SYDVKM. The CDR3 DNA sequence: TGTGCCAGCAGTTTATCGCGCGGGGGGGGAAGCTCCTACGAGCAGTACTTC. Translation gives CASSLSRGGGSSYEQYF. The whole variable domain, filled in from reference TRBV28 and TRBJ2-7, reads DVKVTQSSRYLVKRTGEKVFLECVQDMDHENMFWYRQDPGLGLRLIYFSYDVKMKEKGDIPEGYSVSREKKERFSLILESASTNQTSMYLCASSLSRGGGSSYEQYFGPGTRLTVT.

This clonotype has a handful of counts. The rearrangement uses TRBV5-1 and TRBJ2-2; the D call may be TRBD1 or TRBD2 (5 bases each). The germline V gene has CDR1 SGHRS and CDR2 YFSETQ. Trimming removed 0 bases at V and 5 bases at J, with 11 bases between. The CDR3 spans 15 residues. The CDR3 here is CASSLEGTPTGELFF. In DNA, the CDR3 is TGCGCCAGCAGCTTGGAAGGGACGCCAACCGGGGAGCTGTTTTTT.

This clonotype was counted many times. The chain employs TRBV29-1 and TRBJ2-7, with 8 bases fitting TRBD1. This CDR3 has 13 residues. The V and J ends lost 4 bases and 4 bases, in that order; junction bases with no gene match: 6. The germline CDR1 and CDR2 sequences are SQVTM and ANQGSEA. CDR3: CSVGARTGYEQYF. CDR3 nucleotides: TGCAGCGTTGGGGCCCGGACAGGGTACGAGCAGTACTTC.

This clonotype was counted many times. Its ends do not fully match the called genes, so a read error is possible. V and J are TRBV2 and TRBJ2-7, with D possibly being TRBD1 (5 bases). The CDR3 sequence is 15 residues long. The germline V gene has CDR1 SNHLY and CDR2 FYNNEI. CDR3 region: CASSLPWGFQNTLYF. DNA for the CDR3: TGTGCCAGCAGCTTACCCTGGGGCTTTCAAAACACCTTGTACTTT.

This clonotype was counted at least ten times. CDR3 in DNA: TGTGCCAGCAGTTCCTCTACAGGGTTCGGAGGGACTGAAGCTTTCTTT. It codes for CASSSSTGFGGTEAFF. This sequence joins TRBV12-3 or TRBV12-4 and TRBJ1-1, with a possible D match to TRBD1 (6 bases). The V and J ends lost 4 bases and 5 bases respectively, with 20 bases between them. The CDR3 sequence is 16 residues long.

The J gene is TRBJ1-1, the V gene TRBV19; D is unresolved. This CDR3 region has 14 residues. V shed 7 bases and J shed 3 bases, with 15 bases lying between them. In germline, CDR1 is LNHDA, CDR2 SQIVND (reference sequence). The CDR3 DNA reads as TGTGCCAGTAAGGCAGACCGGTGGGACACTGAAGCTTTCTTT. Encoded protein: CASKADRWDTEAFF.